A selection of T cell receptor beta chains follows, all from one sample in a study of PD-1 blockade in classical Hodgkin lymphoma. Profiled with immunoSEQ multiplex PCR; TCRdb holds only in-frame clones, not every one. The sample shows about 89,000 clones, 90% of them seen only once. Sample: peripheral blood mononuclear cells (PBMCs), taken before the fourth cycle of nivolumab. These receptors originate from a human donor with classical Hodgkin lymphoma. CDR3s include the opening cysteine and the closing phenylalanine or tryptophan. D genes are given only for firm matches. The size entry is marked missing in some rows and otherwise reads once, few, many or a size class.

DNA: TGTGCCAGCAGTGACACAGGGGTAAGCGTATTAGAGACCCAGTACTTC
CDR3: CASSDTGVSVLETQYF
size: -
D: TRBD1
J: TRBJ2-5
V: TRBV25-1

DNA: TGTGCCAGCAGTTTATCCCCGAGGGCGTACGAGCAGTACTTC
CDR3: CASSLSPRAYEQYF
size: -
D: -
J: TRBJ2-7
V: TRBV28

DNA: TGTGCCAGCAGTGCAGGAGGGGGTGGCGATCAGCCCCAGCATTTT
CDR3: CASSAGGGGDQPQHF
size: -
D: -
J: TRBJ1-5
V: TRBV6-4

DNA: TGCGCCAGCAGCCCCCGGACAGGGGGGGGGACCGGGGAGCTGTTTTTT
CDR3: CASSPRTGGGTGELFF
size: once
D: TRBD1
J: TRBJ2-2
V: TRBV5-1

DNA: TGTGCCAGCAGCCAAAGCCGTTCAACTGAAGCTTTCTTT
CDR3: CASSQSRSTEAFF
size: -
D: -
J: TRBJ1-1
V: TRBV6-5

DNA: TGCGCCAGCAGCTTGGGTCAGTCGGGGGCTGAAGCTTTCTTT
CDR3: CASSLGQSGAEAFF
size: once
D: -
J: TRBJ1-1
V: TRBV5-1

DNA: TGTGCCAGCAGTTTCGCTAGCGGGTACAATGAGCAGTTCTTC
CDR3: CASSFASGYNEQFF
size: -
D: TRBD2
J: TRBJ2-1
V: TRBV2

DNA: TGTGCCAGCACGGGGGGGATTGGCTACACCTTC
CDR3: CASTGGIGYTF
size: -
D: -
J: TRBJ1-2
V: TRBV6-1

DNA: TGTGCCAGCCACCGAGACAGGGGAAATGAAAAACTGTTTTTT
CDR3: CASHRDRGNEKLFF
size: -
D: TRBD1
J: TRBJ1-4
V: TRBV18

DNA: TGCAGCGCTGTAGCGGGGGGGCACTACGAGCAGTACTTC
CDR3: CSAVAGGHYEQYF
size: -
D: TRBD2
J: TRBJ2-7
V: TRBV29-1

DNA: TGTGCCAGCAGCTCAACTAGCGGCTCCTACAATGAGCAGTTCTTC
CDR3: CASSSTSGSYNEQFF
size: -
D: TRBD2
J: TRBJ2-1
V: TRBV7-9

DNA: TGCGCCAGCAGCATAGGACAGGGACCCTACGAGCAGTACTTC
CDR3: CASSIGQGPYEQYF
size: -
D: TRBD1
J: TRBJ2-7
V: TRBV5-1

DNA: TGCGCCAGCAGCTTGGGAACAGGGAATGGAAACACCATATATTTT
CDR3: CASSLGTGNGNTIYF
size: -
D: -
J: TRBJ1-3
V: TRBV5-1

DNA: TGTGCCTGGAGTCAGGGTCTAGCGGGGTATAGCACAGATACGCAGTATTTT
CDR3: CAWSQGLAGYSTDTQYF
size: -
D: TRBD2
J: TRBJ2-3
V: TRBV30

DNA: TGTGCCATCAGTGAGTCGACTCTCGCCAGATCGTTGGCCGGGGAGCTGTTTTTT
CDR3: CAISESTLARSLAGELFF
size: -
D: -
J: TRBJ2-2
V: TRBV10-3

DNA: TGTGCCAGCAGCTTAGGGACAGGCTCTGGAAACACCATATATTTT
CDR3: CASSLGTGSGNTIYF
size: -
D: TRBD1
J: TRBJ1-3
V: TRBV7-6

DNA: TGTGCCAGCGGCCGCAGCTGGGAGACCCAGTACTTC
CDR3: CASGRSWETQYF
size: -
D: -
J: TRBJ2-5
V: TRBV6-5

DNA: TGTGCCAGCAGTTCCGGGACAGGGGGCAGAGAGACCCAGTACTTC
CDR3: CASSSGTGGRETQYF
size: -
D: TRBD1
J: TRBJ2-5
V: TRBV27

DNA: TGCGCCAGCAGCGGGGGGGCCCGGGAGACCCAGTACTTC
CDR3: CASSGGARETQYF
size: -
D: TRBD2
J: TRBJ2-5
V: TRBV10-2

DNA: TGTGCCTGGAGTGAGCGGGGGGGCGGGAACCAAAAGGACATTCAGTACTTC
CDR3: CAWSERGGGNQKDIQYF
size: -
D: TRBD2
J: TRBJ2-4
V: TRBV30

DNA: TGTGCCAGCAGTTCAACAGGGCGCCACTATGGCTACACCTTC
CDR3: CASSSTGRHYGYTF
size: -
D: -
J: TRBJ1-2
V: TRBV27

DNA: TGTGCCAGCAGCGTATCGGGGCAAGAGACCCAGTACTTC
CDR3: CASSVSGQETQYF
size: -
D: -
J: TRBJ2-5
V: TRBV9

DNA: TGTGCCAGCAGCTTGGGGTCAGGGAATACTGAAGCTTTCTTT
CDR3: CASSLGSGNTEAFF
size: -
D: -
J: TRBJ1-1
V: TRBV5-5

DNA: TGCGCCAGCAGCTTGGATTCCGGACAGGACCGCTACGAGCAGTACTTC
CDR3: CASSLDSGQDRYEQYF
size: -
D: TRBD1
J: TRBJ2-7
V: TRBV5-1

DNA: TGTGCCAGCAGCTTACGGTCAGGGGGCAGCACTGGAAACACCATATATTTT
CDR3: CASSLRSGGSTGNTIYF
size: -
D: TRBD1
J: TRBJ1-3
V: TRBV7-2

DNA: TGCGCCAGCAGCCCACAGACACTAGACAATGAGCAGTTCTTC
CDR3: CASSPQTLDNEQFF
size: few
D: -
J: TRBJ2-1
V: TRBV4-3

DNA: TGTGCCAGCAGACCGCGGAGGGCCTACGAGCAGTACTTC
CDR3: CASRPRRAYEQYF
size: -
D: -
J: TRBJ2-7
V: TRBV21-1

DNA: TGTGCCAGCAGTTTATCTGGCTCTGGAAACACCATATATTTT
CDR3: CASSLSGSGNTIYF
size: -
D: -
J: TRBJ1-3
V: TRBV27

DNA: TGTGCCAGCAGCCCCGACAGGGGCTATGGCTACACCTTC
CDR3: CASSPDRGYGYTF
size: -
D: TRBD1
J: TRBJ1-2
V: TRBV7-2

DNA: TGTGCCATCACCGGGGACAGGGGATTTTACGAGCAGTACTTC
CDR3: CAITGDRGFYEQYF
size: -
D: TRBD1
J: TRBJ2-7
V: TRBV10-3

DNA: TGTGCCAGCAGTAATGGCGAGCAGTACTTC
CDR3: CASSNGEQYF
size: -
D: -
J: TRBJ2-7
V: TRBV25-1

DNA: TGTGCCAGCAGTTTAGTCTGGGGGGCGACCTCCTACGAGCAGTACTTC
CDR3: CASSLVWGATSYEQYF
size: -
D: -
J: TRBJ2-7
V: TRBV28

DNA: TGCGCCAGCAGCCGACTAGCGGAGGACACCGGGGAGCTGTTTTTT
CDR3: CASSRLAEDTGELFF
size: -
D: TRBD2
J: TRBJ2-2
V: TRBV5-1

DNA: TGTGCCAGCCATATTCTCCACTGGGATCACTACAATGAGCAGTTCTTC
CDR3: CASHILHWDHYNEQFF
size: -
D: -
J: TRBJ2-1
V: TRBV6-4

DNA: TGTGCCAGCCAAGACTTTCGACTGGCTACCTACAATGAGCAGTTCTTC
CDR3: CASQDFRLATYNEQFF
size: -
D: -
J: TRBJ2-1
V: TRBV2

DNA: TGCGCCAGCAGCAAAACAGGCGTAGCCAAAAACATTCAGTACTTC
CDR3: CASSKTGVAKNIQYF
size: -
D: -
J: TRBJ2-4
V: TRBV4-3

DNA: TGTGCCAGGACCGGGGGAAGCAATCAGCCCCAGCATTTT
CDR3: CARTGGSNQPQHF
size: -
D: -
J: TRBJ1-5
V: TRBV19

DNA: TGTGCCAGCAGCTTGGCGCCCCAAAGCTCCTATAATTCACCCCTCCACTTT
CDR3: CASSLAPQSSYNSPLHF
size: -
D: -
J: TRBJ1-6
V: TRBV5-6

DNA: TGTGCCAGCAGTTCGACTAGCAGGTGGGGCCAAGAGACCCAGTACTTC
CDR3: CASSSTSRWGQETQYF
size: few
D: TRBD2
J: TRBJ2-5
V: TRBV27